These T cell receptor beta chains were read from a single sample in a study of PD-L1 blockade in urothelial cancer. Method: immunoSEQ multiplex PCR; TCRdb's copy keeps in-frame clones and lacks some. The table has under 70,000 clones, 85% seen once; the top ten hold 15% to 18%. Sequencing used PBMCs, obtained around atezolizumab (anti-PD-L1) treatment. The receptors were gathered from a man between 65 and 85 years old with urothelial cancer. The CDR3 runs from the conserved cysteine through the conserved F or W. The order of the fields is V gene, D gene, clone size, J gene, CDR3 DNA, CDR3 protein. D genes are given only for firm matches. Clone size appears in some rows only: once, few, many, or a class for an expanded clone.

v_gene: TRBV19
d_gene: TRBD1
abundance: NA
j_gene: TRBJ1-5
CDR3nt: TGTGCCAGTAGTGGGGGCAGGGGGGCCGGCAATCAGCCCCAGCATTTT
CDR3aa: CASSGGRGAGNQPQHF

v_gene: TRBV10-3
d_gene: NA
abundance: NA
j_gene: TRBJ1-2
CDR3nt: TGTGCCATCAGTGATAGGGGGGGCAGGGACAATGGCTACACCTTC
CDR3aa: CAISDRGGRDNGYTF

v_gene: TRBV27
d_gene: TRBD1
abundance: NA
j_gene: TRBJ2-7
CDR3nt: TGTGCCAGCAGTTTCTCACAGGGGCCCTACGAGCAGTACTTC
CDR3aa: CASSFSQGPYEQYF

v_gene: TRBV10-3
d_gene: TRBD2
abundance: NA
j_gene: TRBJ2-1
CDR3nt: TGTGCCATCAGACCACAAATTAGCGGGAGGTCTCACAATGAGCAGTTCTTC
CDR3aa: CAIRPQISGRSHNEQFF

v_gene: TRBV19
d_gene: NA
abundance: once
j_gene: TRBJ1-3
CDR3nt: TGTGCCACCTTTGAGGGGGCTGGAAACACCATATATTTT
CDR3aa: CATFEGAGNTIYF

v_gene: TRBV11-1
d_gene: NA
abundance: NA
j_gene: TRBJ1-1
CDR3nt: TGTGCCAGCAGCTTCAACCCCGCGAATGAAGCTTTCTTT
CDR3aa: CASSFNPANEAFF

v_gene: TRBV7-2
d_gene: NA
abundance: NA
j_gene: TRBJ1-1
CDR3nt: TGTGCCAGCAGCTTAGTGGGCACCAACACTGAAGCTTTCTTT
CDR3aa: CASSLVGTNTEAFF

v_gene: TRBV2
d_gene: TRBD1
abundance: NA
j_gene: TRBJ1-1
CDR3nt: TGTGCCAGCAGTTTACCCCAGGGGGAGACTGAAGCTTTCTTT
CDR3aa: CASSLPQGETEAFF

v_gene: TRBV28
d_gene: TRBD2
abundance: few
j_gene: TRBJ2-3
CDR3nt: TGTGCCAGCATCAGACTAGCGGGGGGTCCAGATACGCAGTATTTT
CDR3aa: CASIRLAGGPDTQYF

v_gene: TRBV29-1
d_gene: NA
abundance: few
j_gene: TRBJ1-1
CDR3nt: TGCAGCGTTGAGGCCCTACAGGGCAGTGAAGCTTTCTTT
CDR3aa: CSVEALQGSEAFF

v_gene: TRBV12-5
d_gene: TRBD2
abundance: NA
j_gene: TRBJ2-1
CDR3nt: TGTGCTAGTGGTCCCGGGACTAGCGGGAGTATAGATGAGCAGTTCTTC
CDR3aa: CASGPGTSGSIDEQFF

v_gene: TRBV6-5
d_gene: TRBD2
abundance: NA
j_gene: TRBJ2-7
CDR3nt: TGTGCCAGCAGTTCTAGCGGGGCAAGCTCCTACGAGCAGTACTTC
CDR3aa: CASSSSGASSYEQYF

v_gene: TRBV19
d_gene: NA
abundance: once
j_gene: TRBJ2-1
CDR3nt: TGTGCCAGTAGTATTGATCAGGGTCGCAATGAGCAGTTCTTC
CDR3aa: CASSIDQGRNEQFF

v_gene: TRBV6-5
d_gene: TRBD2
abundance: NA
j_gene: TRBJ2-7
CDR3nt: TGTGCCAGCAGCTCCGCCGGGACTAGTAGCTACGAGCAGTACTTC
CDR3aa: CASSSAGTSSYEQYF

v_gene: TRBV11-2
d_gene: TRBD2
abundance: NA
j_gene: TRBJ2-7
CDR3nt: TGTGCCAGCAGCCGACCGGGGGGGTCCTACGAGCAGTACTTC
CDR3aa: CASSRPGGSYEQYF

v_gene: TRBV5-6
d_gene: NA
abundance: NA
j_gene: TRBJ1-5
CDR3nt: TGTGCCAGCAGCCGCGCAGACAGGTCTCAGCCCCAGCATTTT
CDR3aa: CASSRADRSQPQHF

v_gene: TRBV6-4
d_gene: TRBD2
abundance: few
j_gene: TRBJ2-2
CDR3nt: TGTGCCAGCAGACTAGCGGGAGAAGGCGGGGAGCTGTTTTTT
CDR3aa: CASRLAGEGGELFF

v_gene: TRBV7-3
d_gene: NA
abundance: NA
j_gene: TRBJ2-7
CDR3nt: TGTGCCCGCCGCTGGATGGGGAGGCAAGGCGAGCAGTACTTC
CDR3aa: CARRWMGRQGEQYF

v_gene: TRBV10-2
d_gene: TRBD2
abundance: NA
j_gene: TRBJ2-7
CDR3nt: TGCGCCAGCGTTGGGGGGGGTCCTTACGAGCAGTACTTC
CDR3aa: CASVGGGPYEQYF

v_gene: TRBV6-5
d_gene: NA
abundance: once
j_gene: TRBJ1-4
CDR3nt: TGTGCCAGCAGTTACTCCGACGAGAGGGGGGAAAAACTGTTTTTT
CDR3aa: CASSYSDERGEKLFF

v_gene: TRBV30
d_gene: NA
abundance: NA
j_gene: TRBJ1-3
CDR3nt: TGTGCCTGGAGTCTTGGAAACACCATATATTTT
CDR3aa: CAWSLGNTIYF

v_gene: TRBV20-1
d_gene: NA
abundance: few
j_gene: TRBJ1-2
CDR3nt: TGCAGTGCTAGAGCCCTCCGGGGCTACACCTTC
CDR3aa: CSARALRGYTF

v_gene: TRBV9
d_gene: TRBD2
abundance: NA
j_gene: TRBJ2-1
CDR3nt: TGTGCCAGCAGCCCGGGACTAGCGGGTCTAGGGCAGTTCTTC
CDR3aa: CASSPGLAGLGQFF

v_gene: TRBV19
d_gene: TRBD2
abundance: NA
j_gene: TRBJ2-1
CDR3nt: TGTGCCAGTAGTATGCGACTAGCGGGAGAGGGTGAGCAGTTCTTC
CDR3aa: CASSMRLAGEGEQFF

v_gene: TRBV5-4
d_gene: TRBD2
abundance: NA
j_gene: TRBJ2-1
CDR3nt: TGTGCCAGCAGAGTAGCGGGAGGGGCGGCCAATGAGCAGTTCTTC
CDR3aa: CASRVAGGAANEQFF

v_gene: TRBV6-1
d_gene: NA
abundance: NA
j_gene: TRBJ1-2
CDR3nt: TGTGCCAGCAGTAGGGGCGCTGACTATGGCTACACCTTC
CDR3aa: CASSRGADYGYTF

v_gene: TRBV11-3
d_gene: TRBD1
abundance: NA
j_gene: TRBJ2-3
CDR3nt: TGTGCCAGCAGCTTAGAGAAAGGACAGGGCGGCACGCAGTATTTT
CDR3aa: CASSLEKGQGGTQYF

v_gene: TRBV4-1
d_gene: NA
abundance: NA
j_gene: TRBJ2-1
CDR3nt: TGCGCCAGCAGCCAAGCTATGGTCCTCTATACGAGCTCCTACAATGAGCAGTTCTTC
CDR3aa: CASSQAMVLYTSSYNEQFF

v_gene: TRBV5-1
d_gene: NA
abundance: NA
j_gene: TRBJ2-7
CDR3nt: TGCGCCAGCAGCTTAGGGGGCTACGAGCAGTACTTC
CDR3aa: CASSLGGYEQYF

v_gene: TRBV7-8
d_gene: NA
abundance: few
j_gene: TRBJ2-7
CDR3nt: TGTGCCAGCCACCCCGGGTGGGGCAACGAGCAGTACTTC
CDR3aa: CASHPGWGNEQYF

v_gene: TRBV11-2
d_gene: TRBD1
abundance: NA
j_gene: TRBJ1-5
CDR3nt: TGTGCCAGCAGCTTAGGACAGGGTAACAATCAGCCCCAGCATTTT
CDR3aa: CASSLGQGNNQPQHF

v_gene: TRBV4-1
d_gene: TRBD2
abundance: NA
j_gene: TRBJ2-7
CDR3nt: TGCGCCAGCAGCCCGCAGCTCGGGCGGGGGGAGTACGAGCAGTACTTC
CDR3aa: CASSPQLGRGEYEQYF

v_gene: TRBV7-9
d_gene: NA
abundance: NA
j_gene: TRBJ2-5
CDR3nt: TGTGCCAGCAGCCCCCCGGGGTTCGAGACCCAGTACTTC
CDR3aa: CASSPPGFETQYF

v_gene: TRBV29-1
d_gene: TRBD1
abundance: once
j_gene: TRBJ2-1
CDR3nt: TGCAGCGTTGTACAGGGGAATTACAATGAGCAGTTCTTC
CDR3aa: CSVVQGNYNEQFF

v_gene: TRBV7-9
d_gene: NA
abundance: NA
j_gene: TRBJ2-7
CDR3nt: TGTGCCAGCAGCCACACCTACGAGCAGTACTTC
CDR3aa: CASSHTYEQYF

v_gene: TRBV21-1
d_gene: NA
abundance: NA
j_gene: TRBJ2-1
CDR3nt: TGTGCCAGCAGTAACCGGAGGGGGACTAGCGGCTACAATGAGCAGTTCTTC
CDR3aa: CASSNRRGTSGYNEQFF

v_gene: TRBV19
d_gene: NA
abundance: few
j_gene: TRBJ1-5
CDR3nt: TGTGCCAGTAGTATACAGGCTCAGGGTGGCAATCAGCCCCAGCATTTT
CDR3aa: CASSIQAQGGNQPQHF

v_gene: TRBV7-8
d_gene: TRBD2
abundance: once
j_gene: TRBJ2-7
CDR3nt: TGTGCCAGCAGCTTAGGTGCTAGCGGGAGAAAGCAGTACTTC
CDR3aa: CASSLGASGRKQYF

v_gene: TRBV6-4
d_gene: TRBD2
abundance: NA
j_gene: TRBJ2-7
CDR3nt: TGTGCCAGCAGTGATCCCGGGACTAGCGGTCCCTCCTACGAGCAGTACTTC
CDR3aa: CASSDPGTSGPSYEQYF

v_gene: TRBV27
d_gene: NA
abundance: NA
j_gene: TRBJ1-5
CDR3nt: TGTGCCAGCAGCCAGATACGTAGCAATCAGCCCCAGCATTTT
CDR3aa: CASSQIRSNQPQHF

v_gene: TRBV7-3
d_gene: NA
abundance: NA
j_gene: TRBJ2-2
CDR3nt: TGTGCCAGCAGCTCTCCCCCGAACACCGGGGAGCTGTTTTTT
CDR3aa: CASSSPPNTGELFF

v_gene: TRBV29-1
d_gene: TRBD1
abundance: NA
j_gene: TRBJ2-7
CDR3nt: TGCAGCGTTGAAGGACAGGGGCTGAACGAGCAGTACTTC
CDR3aa: CSVEGQGLNEQYF

v_gene: TRBV7-6
d_gene: NA
abundance: NA
j_gene: TRBJ1-3
CDR3nt: TGTGCCAGCAGCTTAGGTCAGGGGATGGCTGGCACCATATATTTT
CDR3aa: CASSLGQGMAGTIYF

v_gene: TRBV21-1
d_gene: NA
abundance: once
j_gene: TRBJ2-7
CDR3nt: TGTGCCAGCAGCAAAGACCGCGACAACGCCTACGAGCAGTACTTC
CDR3aa: CASSKDRDNAYEQYF

v_gene: TRBV18
d_gene: TRBD1
abundance: NA
j_gene: TRBJ2-7
CDR3nt: TGTGCCAGCTCGAGGGACAGGAACTCCTACGAGCAGTACTTC
CDR3aa: CASSRDRNSYEQYF

v_gene: TRBV5-1
d_gene: TRBD2
abundance: NA
j_gene: TRBJ2-3
CDR3nt: TGCGCCAGCAGCCCGGGACTAGCGGGAGTCGGAGATACGCAGTATTTT
CDR3aa: CASSPGLAGVGDTQYF

v_gene: TRBV18
d_gene: NA
abundance: once
j_gene: TRBJ2-2
CDR3nt: TGTGCCAGCTCACCAAGGGCAGGGGCGAACACCGGGGAGCTGTTTTTT
CDR3aa: CASSPRAGANTGELFF

v_gene: TRBV28
d_gene: TRBD2
abundance: NA
j_gene: TRBJ2-7
CDR3nt: TGTGCCAGCAGTGGCGGGAGAGGAGGGTACGAGCAGTACTTC
CDR3aa: CASSGGRGGYEQYF

v_gene: TRBV6-6
d_gene: NA
abundance: NA
j_gene: TRBJ2-5
CDR3nt: TGTGCCAGCAGTTATGCACAGAATATATTTCAAGAGACCCAGTACTTC
CDR3aa: CASSYAQNIFQETQYF

v_gene: TRBV18
d_gene: NA
abundance: few
j_gene: TRBJ2-7
CDR3nt: TGTGCCAGCTCACCACCGGGACAAAGCGTCTACGAGCAGTACTTC
CDR3aa: CASSPPGQSVYEQYF

v_gene: TRBV7-7
d_gene: NA
abundance: NA
j_gene: TRBJ2-5
CDR3nt: TGTGCTAGCAGCTTAGCGAGTAGGGTGGGGCGCCAAGAGACCCAGTACTTC
CDR3aa: CASSLASRVGRQETQYF